This TCR beta chain derives from a study of T cell repertoires in cytomegalovirus infection. At the level of the study: A matching HLA type, together with CMV infection, was signaled by public TCR beta signatures.

About this clonotype itself: The antigen remains undetermined.

TCRdb re-derived calls from the reads in MiXCR, one entry per CDR3 protein. The table shows approximately 730,000 distinct CDR3 sequences, with roughly 33% occurring only once. There are 20 residues in the CDR3. Per germline, CDR1 SGHTA and CDR2 FQGNSA. The ends were cut back, 1 base at V and 7 bases at J, with 29 bases in the middle. The sequence was obtained from a human donor in good health (CMV status not recorded). Some clones in this sample may be carry-over from other donors' samples. V gene TRBV7-2 combines with J gene TRBJ1-3; tentatively, D is TRBD1 (6 bases). The sample in question was cultured PBMCs, obtained from culture after CMV antigen stimulation. This CDR3 is CASSLGWDISLTEYWNTIYF. DNA for the CDR3: TGTGCCAGCAGCTTAGGGTGGGACATTAGCCTCACTGAATACTGGAACACCATATATTTT. Variable domain in full (rest from reference TRBV7-2 and TRBJ1-3): GAGVSQSPSNKVTEKGKDVELRCDPISGHTALYWYRQSLGQGLEFLIYFQGNSAPDKSGLPSDRFSAERTGGSVSTLTIQRTQQEDSAVYLCASSLGWDISLTEYWNTIYFGEGSWLTVV.